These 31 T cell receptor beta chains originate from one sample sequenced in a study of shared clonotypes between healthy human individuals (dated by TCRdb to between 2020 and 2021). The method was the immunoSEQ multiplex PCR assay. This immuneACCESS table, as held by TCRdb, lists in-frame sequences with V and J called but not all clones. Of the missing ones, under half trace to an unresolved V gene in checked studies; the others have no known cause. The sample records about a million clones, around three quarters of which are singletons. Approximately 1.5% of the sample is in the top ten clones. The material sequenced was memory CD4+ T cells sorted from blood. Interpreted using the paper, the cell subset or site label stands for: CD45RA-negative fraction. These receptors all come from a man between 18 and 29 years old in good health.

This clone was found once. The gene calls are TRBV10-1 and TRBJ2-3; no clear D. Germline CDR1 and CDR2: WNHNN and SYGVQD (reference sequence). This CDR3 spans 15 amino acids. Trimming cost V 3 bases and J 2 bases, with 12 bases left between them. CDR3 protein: CASSDDPLATDTQYF. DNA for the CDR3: TGCGCCAGCAGTGATGACCCCCTGGCCACAGATACGCAGTATTTT.

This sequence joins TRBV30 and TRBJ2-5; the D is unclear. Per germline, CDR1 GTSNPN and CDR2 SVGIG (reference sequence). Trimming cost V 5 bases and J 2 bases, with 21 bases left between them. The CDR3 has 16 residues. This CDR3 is CAWGIGHRTQQETQYF. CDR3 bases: TGTGCCTGGGGAATTGGCCATCGGACCCAACAAGAGACCCAGTACTTC.

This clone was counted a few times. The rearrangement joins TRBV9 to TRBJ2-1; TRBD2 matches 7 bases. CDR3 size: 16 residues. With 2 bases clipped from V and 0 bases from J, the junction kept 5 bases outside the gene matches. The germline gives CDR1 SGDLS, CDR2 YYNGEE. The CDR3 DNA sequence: TGTGCCAGCAGCGTCCAGCCGGGAGGCTCCTACAATGAGCAGTTCTTC. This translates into CASSVQPGGSYNEQFF.

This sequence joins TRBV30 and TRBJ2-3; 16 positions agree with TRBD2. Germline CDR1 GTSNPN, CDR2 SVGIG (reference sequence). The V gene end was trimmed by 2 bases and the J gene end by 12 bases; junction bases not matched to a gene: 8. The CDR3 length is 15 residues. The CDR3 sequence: CAWSRSGLAGGSQYF. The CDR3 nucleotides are TGTGCCTGGAGTCGGTCGGGACTAGCGGGGGGGTCTCAGTATTTT.

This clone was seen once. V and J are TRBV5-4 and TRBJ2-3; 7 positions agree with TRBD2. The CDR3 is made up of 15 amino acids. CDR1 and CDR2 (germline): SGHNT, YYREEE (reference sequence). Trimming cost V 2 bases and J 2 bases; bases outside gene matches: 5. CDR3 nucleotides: TGTGCCAGCAGCTTCGTCAGCGGGAACACAGATACGCAGTATTTT. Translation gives CASSFVSGNTDTQYF.

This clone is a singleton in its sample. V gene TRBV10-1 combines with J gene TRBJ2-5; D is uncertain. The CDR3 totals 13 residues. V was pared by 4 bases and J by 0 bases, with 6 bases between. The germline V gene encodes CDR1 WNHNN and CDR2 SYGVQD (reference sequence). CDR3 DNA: TGCGCCAGCAGTGCCCAGTACCAAGAGACCCAGTACTTC. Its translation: CASSAQYQETQYF.

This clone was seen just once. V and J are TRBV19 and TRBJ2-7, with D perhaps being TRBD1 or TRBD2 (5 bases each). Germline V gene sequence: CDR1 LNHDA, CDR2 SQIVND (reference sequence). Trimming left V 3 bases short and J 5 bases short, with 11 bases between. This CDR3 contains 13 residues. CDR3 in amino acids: CASSISGLNEQYF. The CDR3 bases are TGTGCCAGTAGTATCTCGGGGCTTAACGAGCAGTACTTC.

DNA for the CDR3: TGTGCCAGCAGTTTATTCGAGCGTGGGCGAGACGAGCAGTACTTC. As protein: CASSLFERGRDEQYF. The chain combines TRBV27 with TRBJ2-7, with unresolved D. The CDR3 contains 15 residues. V gave up 1 base and J gave up 5 bases, with 15 bases separating them. Germline assignment: CDR1 MNHEY and CDR2 SMNVEV (reference sequence).

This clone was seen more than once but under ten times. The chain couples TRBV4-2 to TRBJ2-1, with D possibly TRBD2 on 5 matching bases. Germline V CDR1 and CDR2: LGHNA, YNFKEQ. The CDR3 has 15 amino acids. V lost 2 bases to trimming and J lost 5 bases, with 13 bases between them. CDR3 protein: CASSQFTGLDNEQFF. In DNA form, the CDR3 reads TGTGCCAGCAGCCAATTTACCGGACTGGACAATGAGCAGTTCTTC.

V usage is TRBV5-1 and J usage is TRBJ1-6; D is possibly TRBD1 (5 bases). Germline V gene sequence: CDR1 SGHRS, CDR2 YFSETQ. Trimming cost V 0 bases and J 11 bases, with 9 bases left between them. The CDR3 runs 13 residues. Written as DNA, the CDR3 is TGCGCCAGCAGCTTGGGAGGGGACCCACCCCTCCACTTT. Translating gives CASSLGGDPPLHF.

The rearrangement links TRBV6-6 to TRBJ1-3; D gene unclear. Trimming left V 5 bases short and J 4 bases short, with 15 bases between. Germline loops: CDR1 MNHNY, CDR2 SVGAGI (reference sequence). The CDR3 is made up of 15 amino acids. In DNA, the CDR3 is TGTGCCAGCAGTCCCCCGAGGAACACGGGAAACACCATATATTTT. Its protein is CASSPPRNTGNTIYF.

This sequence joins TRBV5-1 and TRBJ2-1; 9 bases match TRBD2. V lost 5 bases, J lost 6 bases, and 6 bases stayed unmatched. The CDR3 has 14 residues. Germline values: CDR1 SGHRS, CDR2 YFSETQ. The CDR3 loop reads CASRVSGGSNEQFF. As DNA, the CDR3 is TGCGCCAGCAGGGTTAGCGGGGGCTCCAATGAGCAGTTCTTC.

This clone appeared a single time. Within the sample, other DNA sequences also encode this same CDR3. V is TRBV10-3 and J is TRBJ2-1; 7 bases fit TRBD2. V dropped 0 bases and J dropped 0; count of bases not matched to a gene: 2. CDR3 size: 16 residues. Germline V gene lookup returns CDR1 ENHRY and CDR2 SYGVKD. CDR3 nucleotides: TGTGCCATCAGTGAGTCCGGCGGGGGCTCCTACAATGAGCAGTTCTTC. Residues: CAISESGGGSYNEQFF.

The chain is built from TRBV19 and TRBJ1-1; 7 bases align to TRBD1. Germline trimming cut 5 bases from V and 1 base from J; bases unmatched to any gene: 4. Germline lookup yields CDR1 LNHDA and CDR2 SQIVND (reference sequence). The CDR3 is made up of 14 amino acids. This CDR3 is CASSPDRENTEAFF. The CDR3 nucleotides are TGTGCCAGTAGTCCAGACAGGGAGAACACTGAAGCTTTCTTT.

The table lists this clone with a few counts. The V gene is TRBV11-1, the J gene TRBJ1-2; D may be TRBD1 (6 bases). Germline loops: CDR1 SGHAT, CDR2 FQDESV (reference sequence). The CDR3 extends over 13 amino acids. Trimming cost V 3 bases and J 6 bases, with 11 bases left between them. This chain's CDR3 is CASSFYRADGYTF. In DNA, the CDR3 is TGTGCCAGCAGCTTTTACAGGGCTGATGGCTACACCTTC.

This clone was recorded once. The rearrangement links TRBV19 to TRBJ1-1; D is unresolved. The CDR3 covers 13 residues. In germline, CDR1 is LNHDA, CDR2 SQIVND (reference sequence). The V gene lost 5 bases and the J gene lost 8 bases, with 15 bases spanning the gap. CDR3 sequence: CASSSTLIEEAFF. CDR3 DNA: TGTGCCAGTAGTTCCACCCTAATTGAAGAAGCTTTCTTT.

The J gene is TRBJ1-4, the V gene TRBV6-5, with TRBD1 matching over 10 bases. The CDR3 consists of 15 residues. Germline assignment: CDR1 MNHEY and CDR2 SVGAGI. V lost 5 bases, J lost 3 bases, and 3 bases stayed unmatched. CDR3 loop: CASSRDRGANEKLFF. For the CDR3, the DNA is TGTGCCAGCAGTAGGGACAGGGGAGCTAATGAAAAACTGTTTTTT.

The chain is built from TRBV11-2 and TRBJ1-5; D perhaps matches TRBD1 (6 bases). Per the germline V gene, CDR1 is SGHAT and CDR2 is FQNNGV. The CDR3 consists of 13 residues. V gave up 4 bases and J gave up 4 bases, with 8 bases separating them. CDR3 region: CASSSDRNQPQHF. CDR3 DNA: TGTGCCAGCAGCTCGGACAGAAATCAGCCCCAGCATTTT.

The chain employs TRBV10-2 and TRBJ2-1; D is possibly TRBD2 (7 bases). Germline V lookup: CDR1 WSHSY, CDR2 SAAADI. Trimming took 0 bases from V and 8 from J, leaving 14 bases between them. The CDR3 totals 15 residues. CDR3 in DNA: TGCGCCAGCAGTGAGTCAAGTAGGGGGGGGTATGAGCAGTTCTTC. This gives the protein CASSESSRGGYEQFF.

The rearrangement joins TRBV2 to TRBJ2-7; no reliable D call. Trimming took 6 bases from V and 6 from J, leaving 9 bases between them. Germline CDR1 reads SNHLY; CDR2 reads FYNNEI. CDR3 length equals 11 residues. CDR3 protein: CASSATSEQYF. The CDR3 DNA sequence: TGTGCCAGCAGCGCGACGTCCGAGCAGTACTTC.

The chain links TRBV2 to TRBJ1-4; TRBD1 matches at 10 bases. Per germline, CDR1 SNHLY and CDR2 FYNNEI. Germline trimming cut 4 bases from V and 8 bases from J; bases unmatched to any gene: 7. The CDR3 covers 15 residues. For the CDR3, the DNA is TGTGCCAGCAGTGTTGTGGGGACAGGGGTCGAAAAACTGTTTTTT. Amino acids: CASSVVGTGVEKLFF.

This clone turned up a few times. The CDR3 DNA sequence: TGTGCCAGCCAAGGGACGGTGAATGAAAAACTGTTTTTT. Its translation: CASQGTVNEKLFF. This chain connects TRBV2 to TRBJ1-4; D is possibly TRBD1 (5 bases). This CDR3 spans 13 amino acids. Trimming took off 8 bases at V and 5 bases at J, with 12 bases between the two ends. Germline V CDR1 and CDR2: SNHLY, FYNNEI.

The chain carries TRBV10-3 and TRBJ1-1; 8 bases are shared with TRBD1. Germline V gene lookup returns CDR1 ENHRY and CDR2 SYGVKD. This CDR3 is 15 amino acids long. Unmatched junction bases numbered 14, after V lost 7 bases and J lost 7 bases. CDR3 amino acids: CAIKTGTGGDSEAFF. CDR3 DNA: TGTGCCATCAAGACCGGGACAGGCGGGGACAGTGAAGCTTTCTTT.

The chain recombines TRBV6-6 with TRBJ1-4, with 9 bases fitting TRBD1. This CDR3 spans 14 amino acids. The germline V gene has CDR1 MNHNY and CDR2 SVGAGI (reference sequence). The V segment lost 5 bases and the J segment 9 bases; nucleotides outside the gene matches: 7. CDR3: CASSHRDRAQKLFF. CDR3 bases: TGTGCCAGCAGTCACCGGGACAGGGCTCAAAAACTGTTTTTT.

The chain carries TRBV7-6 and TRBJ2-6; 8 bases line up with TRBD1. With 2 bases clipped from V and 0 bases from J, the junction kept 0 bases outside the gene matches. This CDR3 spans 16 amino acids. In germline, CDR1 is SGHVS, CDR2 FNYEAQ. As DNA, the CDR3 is TGTGCCAGCAGCTTAACAGGGGGCTCTGGGGCCAACGTCCTGACTTTC. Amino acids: CASSLTGGSGANVLTF.

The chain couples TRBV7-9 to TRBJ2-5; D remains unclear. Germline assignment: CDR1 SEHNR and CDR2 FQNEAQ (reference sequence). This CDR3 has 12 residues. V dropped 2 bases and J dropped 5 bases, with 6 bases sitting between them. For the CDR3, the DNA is TGTGCCAGCAGCTTACTCGGGGAGACCCAGTACTTC. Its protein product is CASSLLGETQYF.

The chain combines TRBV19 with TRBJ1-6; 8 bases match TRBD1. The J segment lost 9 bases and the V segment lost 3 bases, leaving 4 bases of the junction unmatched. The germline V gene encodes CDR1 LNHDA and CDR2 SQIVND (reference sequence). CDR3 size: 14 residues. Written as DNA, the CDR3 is TGTGCCAGTAGTATCGACAGGGGAGGTTCACCCCTCCACTTT. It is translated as CASSIDRGGSPLHF.

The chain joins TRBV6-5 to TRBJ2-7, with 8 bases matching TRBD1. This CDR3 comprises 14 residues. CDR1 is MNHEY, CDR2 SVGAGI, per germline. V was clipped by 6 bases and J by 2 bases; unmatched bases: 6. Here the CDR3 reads CASSPGQAPYEQYF. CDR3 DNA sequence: TGTGCCAGCAGCCCGGGACAGGCGCCCTACGAGCAGTACTTC.

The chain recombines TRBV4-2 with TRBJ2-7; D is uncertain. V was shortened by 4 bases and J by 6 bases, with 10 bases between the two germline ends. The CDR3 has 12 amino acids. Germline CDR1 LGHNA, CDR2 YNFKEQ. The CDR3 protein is CASSPRTGEQYF. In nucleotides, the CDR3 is TGTGCCAGCAGCCCCAGGACGGGCGAGCAGTACTTC.

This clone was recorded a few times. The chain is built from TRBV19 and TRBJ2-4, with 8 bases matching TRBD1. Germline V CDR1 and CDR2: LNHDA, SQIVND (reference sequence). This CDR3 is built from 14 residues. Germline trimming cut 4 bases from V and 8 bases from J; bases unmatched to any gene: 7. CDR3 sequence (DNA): TGTGCCAGTAGTACTGGGACAGGATCGGACATTCAGTACTTC. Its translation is CASSTGTGSDIQYF.

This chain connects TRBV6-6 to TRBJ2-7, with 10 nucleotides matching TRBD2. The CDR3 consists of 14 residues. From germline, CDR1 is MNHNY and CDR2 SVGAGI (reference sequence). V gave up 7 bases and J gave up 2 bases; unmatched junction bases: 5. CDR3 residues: CASTDGTSAYEQYF. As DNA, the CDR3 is TGTGCCAGCACCGACGGGACTAGCGCCTACGAGCAGTACTTC.